These T cell receptor beta chains were read from a single sample in a study of T cell clonotyping in hematopoietic cell transplantation. Method: immunoSEQ multiplex PCR; TCRdb's copy keeps in-frame clones and lacks some. The sample carries tens of thousands of clones, about 85% recorded once. The sample was peripheral blood mononuclear cells, taken before stem cell transplant. Source of these receptors: a man between 60 and 75 years old with acute myeloid leukemia. Some clones in this sample may be carry-over from other donors' samples. Each CDR3 is given with its conserved first and last residue. The D gene is left open where the match is weak. The size entry is marked missing in some rows and otherwise reads once, few, many or a size class.

v_call	j_call	clone_size	d_call	cdr3_aa	cdr3_nt
TRBV11-3	TRBJ2-7	.	.	CASSLGYSYEQYF	TGTGCCAGCAGCTTGGGCTACTCCTACGAGCAGTACTTC
TRBV6-1	TRBJ2-5	.	.	CASSLGIYSYETQYF	TGTGCCAGCAGCCTAGGGATCTATTCGTATGAGACCCAGTACTTC
TRBV27	TRBJ1-1	.	.	CASSPVDQGNTEAFF	TGTGCCAGCAGCCCGGTGGACCAGGGGAACACTGAAGCTTTCTTT
TRBV7-2	TRBJ1-6	.	.	CASSPTGTAFSPLHF	TGTGCCAGCAGCCCCACCGGGACGGCATTTTCACCCCTCCACTTT
TRBV9	TRBJ2-2	.	.	CASHEGSAVAGELFF	TGTGCCAGCCATGAGGGCTCAGCGGTCGCCGGGGAGCTGTTTTTT
TRBV10-3	TRBJ2-7	.	TRBD1	CAISLGDRGHEQYF	TGTGCCATCAGTCTTGGGGACAGGGGCCACGAGCAGTACTTC
TRBV5-8	TRBJ2-7	.	TRBD1	CASRRGGQASYEQYF	TGTGCCAGCAGGCGAGGGGGACAGGCCTCCTACGAGCAGTACTTC
TRBV29-1	TRBJ2-3	.	.	CSGSGADTQYF	TGCAGCGGGTCAGGGGCAGATACGCAGTATTTT
TRBV30	TRBJ2-7	few	TRBD1	CAWRVGRGIDEQYF	TGTGCCTGGAGGGTGGGCAGGGGGATCGACGAGCAGTACTTC
TRBV6-6	TRBJ1-2	.	.	CASSYTAVVFYGYTF	TGTGCCAGCAGTTACACCGCGGTTGTCTTCTATGGCTACACCTTC
TRBV7-2	TRBJ2-7	.	TRBD1	CASSLTGQGPYEQYF	TGTGCCAGCAGCTTAACAGGACAGGGCCCCTACGAGCAGTACTTC
TRBV28	TRBJ2-3	.	.	CASSTQRSKGVPSDTQYF	TGTGCCAGCAGTACACAGCGATCCAAGGGGGTTCCGTCAGATACGCAGTATTTT
TRBV4-1	TRBJ2-7	once	TRBD2	CASSPRGGHYEQYF	TGCGCCAGCAGCCCGCGGGGGGGCCATTACGAGCAGTACTTC
TRBV14	TRBJ1-4	.	TRBD1	CASSQGFSRTGDEKLFF	TGTGCCAGCAGCCAAGGATTCAGCCGGACAGGGGATGAAAAACTGTTTTTT
TRBV7-2	TRBJ2-1	.	TRBD1	CASRPGTGGNEQFF	TGTGCCAGCAGGCCCGGGACAGGGGGCAATGAGCAGTTCTTC
TRBV28	TRBJ2-7	.	TRBD1	CASSSSRGRDGEQYF	TGTGCCAGCAGTAGTAGCAGGGGGCGGGATGGGGAGCAGTACTTC
TRBV27	TRBJ2-5	.	TRBD2	CASSSRLAAQETQYF	TGTGCCAGCAGTTCCAGACTAGCGGCCCAAGAGACCCAGTACTTC
TRBV30	TRBJ1-5	once	.	CAWNWDNQPQHF	TGTGCCTGGAACTGGGACAATCAGCCCCAGCATTTT
TRBV11-3	TRBJ1-1	.	.	CASSRPFRDSEAFF	TGTGCCAGCAGCAGACCCTTTCGAGACAGTGAAGCTTTCTTT
TRBV27	TRBJ2-5	.	.	CASSSEETQYF	TGTGCCAGCAGTTCAGAAGAGACCCAGTACTTC
TRBV7-2	TRBJ1-1	.	TRBD1	CASSLRTGDSTEAFF	TGTGCCAGCAGCCTTCGGACAGGGGATAGCACTGAAGCTTTCTTT
TRBV7-3	TRBJ1-1	.	.	CASSQGGAAEAFF	TGTGCCAGCAGCCAAGGGGGTGCAGCTGAAGCTTTCTTT
TRBV20-1	TRBJ2-1	.	.	CSAAPFDEQFF	TGCAGTGCTGCTCCGTTTGATGAGCAGTTCTTC
TRBV27	TRBJ2-2	few	TRBD1	CASRTNRGTGELFF	TGTGCCAGCAGAACGAACAGGGGAACCGGGGAGCTGTTTTTT
TRBV7-2	TRBJ2-7	.	TRBD2	CASSELRTSGYEQYF	TGTGCCAGCAGCGAGCTCCGGACTAGCGGCTACGAGCAGTACTTC
TRBV28	TRBJ1-2	.	.	CASRSPPGSNYGYTF	TGTGCCAGCAGGTCCCCTCCCGGTTCCAACTATGGCTACACCTTC
TRBV5-4	TRBJ2-7	once	TRBD1	CASSWGTVSYEQYF	TGTGCCAGCAGCTGGGGGACAGTCAGCTACGAGCAGTACTTC
TRBV7-9	TRBJ2-5	.	.	CASSLQETQYF	TGTGCCAGCAGCTTACAAGAGACCCAGTACTTC
TRBV6-5	TRBJ1-1	few	.	CASSYSSRETFF	TGTGCCAGCAGTTACTCGTCACGAGAGACTTTCTTT
TRBV7-3	TRBJ2-3	.	.	CASSSIGEHTDTQYF	TGTGCCAGCAGCTCGATCGGGGAGCACACAGATACGCAGTATTTT
TRBV7-3	TRBJ2-7	.	.	CASSLGGRLEQYF	TGTGCCAGCAGCTTAGGTGGACGACTAGAGCAGTACTTC
TRBV7-2	TRBJ1-1	.	.	CASSPIGPTVTTEAFF	TGTGCCAGCAGCCCGATAGGGCCCACAGTGACCACTGAAGCTTTCTTT
TRBV7-6	TRBJ2-1	.	.	CASSQRGNEQFF	TGTGCCAGCAGCCAAAGGGGCAATGAGCAGTTCTTC
TRBV20-1	TRBJ1-1	.	.	CSASRDTEAFF	TGCAGTGCTAGTCGCGACACTGAAGCTTTCTTT
TRBV7-2	TRBJ2-7	.	TRBD1	CASRLQTGAGYEQYF	TGTGCCAGCAGGCTACAGACAGGGGCGGGCTACGAGCAGTACTTC
TRBV6-6	TRBJ1-1	.	TRBD1	CASSKQGAVTEAFF	TGTGCCAGCAGTAAACAGGGGGCGGTCACTGAAGCTTTCTTT
TRBV10-3	TRBJ2-7	.	.	CAISESPERVYEQYF	TGTGCCATCAGTGAGTCTCCAGAAAGAGTATACGAGCAGTACTTC
TRBV5-5	TRBJ1-3	.	TRBD1	CASSLGMTGNAGNTIYF	TGTGCCAGCAGCCTGGGGATGACAGGGAACGCTGGAAACACCATATATTTT
TRBV9	TRBJ1-3	.	TRBD1	CASRATGTGVGNTIYF	TGTGCCAGCAGAGCAACCGGGACAGGGGTCGGAAACACCATATATTTT
TRBV18	TRBJ2-7	few	.	CASSPKRASYEQYF	TGTGCCAGCTCACCAAAAAGGGCCTCCTACGAGCAGTACTTC
TRBV14	TRBJ2-3	.	TRBD1	CASQTGETDTQYF	TGTGCCAGCCAAACAGGGGAAACAGATACGCAGTATTTT
TRBV6-5	TRBJ1-5	.	.	CASSLWRGSNQPQHF	TGTGCCAGCAGTTTGTGGCGGGGTAGCAATCAGCCCCAGCATTTT
TRBV6-1	TRBJ1-5	.	TRBD1	CASSEVDRGNQPQHF	TGTGCCAGCAGTGAAGTGGACAGGGGCAATCAGCCCCAGCATTTT
TRBV27	TRBJ1-6	.	.	CASRQQGLASPLHF	TGTGCCAGCAGGCAACAGGGTCTGGCTTCACCCCTCCACTTT
TRBV5-1	TRBJ1-2	once	.	CASSSMGNYGYTF	TGCGCCAGCAGCTCCATGGGTAACTATGGCTACACCTTC
TRBV4-3	TRBJ2-1	once	TRBD2	CASSQESASGEQFF	TGCGCCAGCAGCCAAGAATCGGCTAGCGGCGAGCAGTTCTTC
TRBV2	TRBJ1-2	.	TRBD1	CASGQGAGGYTF	TGTGCCAGCGGCCAGGGGGCCGGAGGCTACACCTTC
TRBV7-7	TRBJ1-1	.	.	CASSLDKNTEAFF	TGTGCCAGCAGCCTAGACAAGAACACTGAAGCTTTCTTT
TRBV7-2	TRBJ1-5	.	.	CASSLRSVINQPQHF	TGTGCCAGCAGCTTAAGGAGCGTGATCAATCAGCCCCAGCATTTT
TRBV19	TRBJ1-2	few	.	CASSTLGSGYTF	TGTGCCAGTAGTACCCTCGGGTCGGGCTACACCTTC
TRBV5-6	TRBJ1-2	.	.	CASRVGRNYGYTF	TGTGCCAGCAGGGTCGGACGGAACTATGGCTACACCTTC
TRBV4-3	TRBJ1-1	.	.	CASSFSGDTEAFF	TGCGCCAGCAGTTTCAGTGGGGACACTGAAGCTTTCTTT
TRBV7-6	TRBJ2-2	.	.	CASSQGTTTGELFF	TGTGCCAGCAGTCAAGGGACAACCACCGGGGAGCTGTTTTTT
TRBV27	TRBJ2-1	.	.	CASSFGGEYNEQFF	TGTGCCAGCAGTTTTGGGGGCGAGTACAATGAGCAGTTCTTC